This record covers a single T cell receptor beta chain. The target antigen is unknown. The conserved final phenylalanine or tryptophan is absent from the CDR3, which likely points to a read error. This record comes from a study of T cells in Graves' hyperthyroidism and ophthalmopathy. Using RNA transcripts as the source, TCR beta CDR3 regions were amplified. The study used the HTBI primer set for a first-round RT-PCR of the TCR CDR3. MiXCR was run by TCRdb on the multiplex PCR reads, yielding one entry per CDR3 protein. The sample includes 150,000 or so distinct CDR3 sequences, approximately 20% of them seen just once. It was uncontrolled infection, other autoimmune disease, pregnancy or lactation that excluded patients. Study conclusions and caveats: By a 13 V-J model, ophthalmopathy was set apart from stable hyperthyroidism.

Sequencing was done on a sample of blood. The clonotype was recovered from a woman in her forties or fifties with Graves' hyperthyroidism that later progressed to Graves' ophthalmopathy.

This CDR3 reads CASSQSGTYEQYL. CDR3 nucleotides: TGTGCCAGCAGCCAGAGTGGGACCTACGAGCAGTACCTC. This sequence joins TRBV11-2 and TRBJ2-7; D gene ambiguous. Trimming left V 5 bases short and J 2 bases short, with 10 bases between. This CDR3 comprises 13 residues. Germline V gene data show CDR1 as SGHAT and CDR2 as FQNNGV.